Listed here is a single TCR beta chain. Its antigen is unknown. Semi-nested PCR with Nested Universal Primer A followed constant-region reverse priming of full-length variable regions. Each CDR3 protein is one row after TCRdb ran MiXCR on the 5' RACE reads. Of 35,000 to 50,000 distinct CDR3 sequences listed, about 32% are singletons. CDR1 and CDR2 (germline): MGHRA, YSYEKL. Trimming removed 5 bases from V and 9 bases from J, with 23 bases in between. The CDR3 length is 16 residues. Findings and limits, study-wide: Tumor-infiltrating Treg TCR alpha and beta sequences overlapped most with tumor naive CD4+ T cells, then blood naive.

The TCR originated in a female donor with breast cancer. The chain uses TRBV4-1 and TRBJ2-1; possibly TRBD2 for D (6 bases). The sample consisted of tumor-infiltrating memory CD4+ T cells sorted from the breast tumor. Subset denoted: memory CD4+ T cells, CD4+CD45RO+CD25-. The CDR3 sequence is CASSVVTIRGGGEQFF. DNA of the CDR3: TGCGCCAGCAGCGTGGTAACGATCCGGGGAGGAGGTGAGCAGTTCTTC.